What follows are 22 T cell receptor beta chains derived from one specimen sequenced in a study of T cell repertoires in cytomegalovirus infection (dated by TCRdb to between 2017 and 2020). The sequencer listed for this sample is Illumina HiSeq 1500. TCRdb applied fastp at Q25 and MiXCR to the public reads, then kept only in-frame beta chains. Every distinct CDR3 protein forms one entry, paired with its most common genes and DNA. Counted in this sample were roughly 500,000 distinct CDR3 sequences; 30% to 40% of them appeared once. The ten largest make up roughly a sixth of the sample. The sample's treatment or condition, from its label and the paper: in vitro stimulation with specific CMV peptide epitopes to enrich CMV-specific T cells. Their recognized antigens are unknown. The sample here was cultured PBMCs, taken from culture after CMV antigen stimulation. The origin of the receptors is a human donor in good health (CMV status not recorded). Some clones in this sample may be carry-over from other donors' samples.

This clonotype was detected only a few times. V usage is TRBV6-1 and J usage is TRBJ1-3; D may be TRBD1 (5 bases). Trimming pared 6 bases from V and 0 bases from J, leaving 15 bases between. The CDR3 covers 16 residues. Germline CDR1 reads MNHNS; CDR2 reads SASEGT. CDR3 in amino acids: CASSRGRPNSGNTIYF. The CDR3 DNA is TGTGCCAGCAGCCGGGGGAGGCCTAACTCTGGAAACACCATATATTTT.

The CDR3 sequence is CASSLVSSIYTQYF. In DNA, the CDR3 is TGTGCCAGCAGCTTAGTCTCCAGCATATATACGCAGTATTTT. The chain is built from TRBV7-2 and TRBJ2-3; no firm D call. The CDR3 has 14 residues. CDR1 is SGHTA, CDR2 FQGNSA, per germline. Trimming pared 1 base from V and 7 bases from J, leaving 12 bases between.

J is TRBJ1-2 and V is TRBV2; D gene unclear. The germline V gene has CDR1 SNHLY and CDR2 FYNNEI. The CDR3 covers 12 residues. V was clipped by 2 bases and J by 2 bases, with 3 bases between them. Here the CDR3 reads CASSEQNYGYTF. In nucleotides, the CDR3 is TGTGCCAGCAGTGAACAGAACTATGGCTACACCTTC.

The chain uses TRBV6-2 or TRBV6-3 and TRBJ1-5, with D possibly TRBD1 on 5 matching bases. CDR3 length: 12 residues. Trimming took 6 bases from V and 11 from J, leaving 14 bases between them. CDR1 and CDR2 from the germline V gene are MNHEY and SVGEGT. The CDR3 region has the DNA TGTGCCAGCAGAATGCGGGGGTTAGCCCAGCATTTT. It yields the protein CASRMRGLAQHF.

In its sample, this clonotype was seen many times. The chain is built from TRBV7-2 and TRBJ2-2; D not certain. The CDR3 extends over 13 amino acids. V was shortened by 3 bases and J by 6 bases, with 8 bases between the two germline ends. Germline V gene data show CDR1 as SGHTA and CDR2 as FQGNSA. CDR3 protein: CASSLRLAGELFF. In DNA form, the CDR3 reads TGTGCCAGCAGCTTGCGATTGGCCGGGGAGCTGTTTTTT.

This sequence joins TRBV6-5 and TRBJ1-2; TRBD1 might be the D (5 bases). The ends were cut back, 0 bases at V and 8 bases at J, with 16 bases in the middle. The germline CDR1 and CDR2 sequences are MNHEY and SVGAGI. The length of the CDR3 is 15 residues. The CDR3 reads CASSYSQGGPGGYTF. The CDR3 coding sequence is TGTGCCAGCAGTTACTCTCAGGGCGGCCCTGGCGGCTACACCTTC.

The chain couples TRBV29-1 to TRBJ2-7, with TRBD1 matching 7 bases. The CDR3 sequence is 12 residues long. The ends lost 6 bases at V and 5 bases at J; junction bases unmatched: 7. Per germline, CDR1 SQVTM and CDR2 ANQGSEA. The CDR3 protein is CSVRTGMNEQYF. In nucleotides, the CDR3 is TGCAGCGTCAGGACAGGTATGAACGAGCAGTACTTC.

This clonotype was detected a few times. V is TRBV7-9 and J is TRBJ2-7; 10 nucleotides line up with TRBD1. The junction had 9 bases not matched to a gene; V was cut back by 6 bases and J by 10 bases. Germline CDR1 SEHNR, CDR2 FQNEAQ (reference sequence). The CDR3 covers 13 residues. The CDR3 sequence is CASSRGTGVVQYF. DNA of the CDR3: TGTGCCAGCAGTCGCGGGACAGGGGTGGTCCAGTACTTC.

This clonotype was observed a few times. This chain joins TRBV12-3 or TRBV12-4 and TRBJ2-3, with D maybe TRBD1 (6 bases). Trimming cost V 7 bases and J 1 base, with 18 bases left between them. This CDR3 is built from 16 residues. CDR3 sequence reads: CASIRLLQGGTDTQYF. The CDR3 nucleotides read TGTGCCAGCATCCGACTTCTACAGGGAGGCACAGATACGCAGTATTTT.

The chain links TRBV6-2 or TRBV6-3 to TRBJ2-7; 7 bases line up with TRBD2. From germline, CDR1 is MNHEY and CDR2 SVGEGT. Trimming took 5 bases from V and 0 from J; bases not matched to a gene: 10. The CDR3 is made up of 16 amino acids. The CDR3 DNA follows: TGTGCCAGCAGTAAAAGGAGTAGCGGGCTCTCCTACGAGCAGTACTTC. It is translated as CASSKRSSGLSYEQYF.

CDR3 in amino acids: CASSLVRDRVNTGELFF. The CDR3 DNA reads TGTGCCAGCAGCTTAGTCCGGGACAGGGTAAACACCGGGGAGCTGTTTTTT. The gene calls are TRBV7-2 and TRBJ2-2; 9 positions agree with TRBD1. Germline assignment: CDR1 SGHTA and CDR2 FQGNSA. CDR3 size: 17 residues. V shed 1 base and J 2 bases; nucleotides not matched to a gene: 5.

CDR3 DNA: TGTGCCAGCAGGGCGGGAGTGAGGGAGACCCAGTACTTC. Amino acid sequence: CASRAGVRETQYF. The rearrangement links TRBV6-5 to TRBJ2-5, with 7 bases identical to TRBD2. This CDR3 comprises 13 residues. J was trimmed by 5 bases and V by 6 bases; bases with no gene match: 6. Germline CDR1 and CDR2: MNHEY and SVGAGI.

This clonotype was seen a handful of times. The chain is built from TRBV5-1 and TRBJ2-7; no clear D gene. Germline lookup yields CDR1 SGHRS and CDR2 YFSETQ. V gave up 1 base and J gave up 3 bases, with 8 bases separating them. This CDR3 spans 13 amino acids. The CDR3 loop reads CASSLTSYYEQYF. CDR3 bases: TGCGCCAGCAGCTTGACAAGCTACTACGAGCAGTACTTC.

The chain combines TRBV28 with TRBJ2-2; tentatively, D is TRBD1 (6 bases). V lost 8 bases, J lost 7 bases, and 14 bases lay in between. The germline gives CDR1 MDHEN, CDR2 SYDVKM. The CDR3 sequence is 13 residues long. CDR3 sequence (DNA): TGTGCCAGCGGATTACAGGGCGACGGGGAGCTGTTTTTT. Translation: CASGLQGDGELFF.

This clonotype was seen a handful of times. The rearrangement joins TRBV11-3 to TRBJ2-1, with unresolved D. Germline CDR1 and CDR2: SGHNT and YENEEA. V lost 3 bases, J lost 0 bases, and 15 bases lay in between. This CDR3 is built from 17 residues. As DNA, the CDR3 is TGTGCCAGCAGCTTGGGCAACTGGTGGAGCTCCTACAATGAGCAGTTCTTC. Translated, it gives CASSLGNWWSSYNEQFF.

V is TRBV10-3 and J is TRBJ2-1, with D maybe TRBD1 (5 bases). With 0 bases removed from V and 1 base from J, the gap between germline ends came to 10 bases. Germline V gene data show CDR1 as ENHRY and CDR2 as SYGVKD. The CDR3 has 16 amino acids. Here the CDR3 reads CAISESVGASYNEQFF. In DNA form, the CDR3 reads TGTGCCATCAGTGAGTCTGTAGGGGCGTCCTACAATGAGCAGTTCTTC.

V and J are TRBV12-5 and TRBJ2-1; possible D gene TRBD2, 7 bases. The germline CDR1 and CDR2 sequences are LGHNT and FRNRAP. The CDR3 is 14 residues long. Trimming took off 6 bases at V and 6 bases at J, with 15 bases between the two ends. CDR3 sequence: CASGRGGQVNEQFF. DNA of the CDR3: TGTGCTAGTGGGAGGGGGGGTCAGGTCAATGAGCAGTTCTTC.

The rearrangement links TRBV5-4 to TRBJ2-3; D is unclear. Per the germline V gene, CDR1 is SGHNT and CDR2 is YYREEE (reference sequence). V was cut by 0 bases and J by 4 bases, with 12 bases left in between. The CDR3 is made up of 15 amino acids. The CDR3: CASSLASDHADTQYF. CDR3 sequence (DNA): TGTGCCAGCAGCTTGGCTTCAGATCACGCAGATACGCAGTATTTT.

J is TRBJ1-2 and V is TRBV5-6, with 7 bases that match TRBD1. V shed 3 bases and J 4 bases; nucleotides not matched to a gene: 12. The germline V gene has CDR1 SGHDT and CDR2 YYEEEE. This CDR3 region has 16 residues. The CDR3 protein is CASSSRPGQLIYGYTF. DNA of the CDR3: TGTGCCAGCAGCTCGCGACCGGGACAGCTTATCTATGGCTACACCTTC.

This clonotype was counted a few times. The rearrangement joins TRBV11-2 to TRBJ2-1; 9 nucleotides agree with TRBD2. CDR3 length: 16 amino acids. Germline CDR1 is SGHAT and CDR2 is FQNNGV. V was clipped by 3 bases and J by 3 bases; unmatched bases: 6. The CDR3 DNA follows: TGTGCCAGCAGCTTGGGACTAGCCACCAACTACAATGAGCAGTTCTTC. It encodes CASSLGLATNYNEQFF.

This clonotype was counted only a few times. The gene calls are TRBV6-5 and TRBJ1-5, with a possible D match to TRBD1 (5 bases). The V end was cut by 7 bases, the J end by 6 bases, with 28 bases between. The CDR3 consists of 18 residues. The germline gives CDR1 MNHEY, CDR2 SVGAGI. This chain's CDR3 is CASTPLKGYRSICQPQHF. The CDR3 bases are TGTGCCAGCACCCCCTTGAAGGGGTACCGTTCGATATGTCAGCCCCAGCATTTT.

This clonotype appeared a few times. V and J are TRBV25-1 and TRBJ1-4; 7 nucleotides agree with TRBD1. Per the germline V gene, CDR1 is MGHDK and CDR2 is SYGVNS. Trimming cost V 3 bases and J 7 bases; bases outside gene matches: 5. The length of the CDR3 is 14 residues. The CDR3 DNA reads as TGTGCCAGCAGTGACGCTACAGGGGTTGAAAAACTGTTTTTT. This codes for CASSDATGVEKLFF.